The entry that follows covers one T cell receptor beta chain sequence. Measured with immunoSEQ multiplex PCR; TCRdb has only the in-frame clones, and not every one. The table includes tens of thousands of clones, 85% to 95% detected once. The sample belongs to a study of T cells after somatic rescue of genetic block. Germline CDR1 SGDLS, CDR2 YYNGEE. Trimming shortened V by 4 bases and J by 2 bases, and 18 bases separated the two germline ends. There are 16 residues in the CDR3. The clonotype was recovered from a man aged 35-49 years. The rearrangement joins TRBV9 to TRBJ1-2, with a weak D call TRBD1 (5 bases). Material for sequencing was peripheral blood mononuclear cells (PBMCs). The CDR3 nucleotides are TGTGCCAGCAGCCCCGACGGCGAGGGGAGGAACTATGGCTACACCTTC. This gives the protein CASSPDGEGRNYGYTF.